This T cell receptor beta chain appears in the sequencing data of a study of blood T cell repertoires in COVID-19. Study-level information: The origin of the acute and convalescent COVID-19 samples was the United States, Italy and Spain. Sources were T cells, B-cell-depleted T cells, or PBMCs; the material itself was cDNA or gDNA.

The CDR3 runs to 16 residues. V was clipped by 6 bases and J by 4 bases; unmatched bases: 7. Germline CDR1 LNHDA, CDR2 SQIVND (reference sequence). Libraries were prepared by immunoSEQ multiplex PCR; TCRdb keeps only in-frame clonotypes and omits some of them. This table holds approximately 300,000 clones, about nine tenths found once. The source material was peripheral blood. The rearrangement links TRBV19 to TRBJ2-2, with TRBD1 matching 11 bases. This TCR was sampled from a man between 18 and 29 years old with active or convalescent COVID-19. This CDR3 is CASRVSGQGVTGELFF. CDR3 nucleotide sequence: TGTGCCAGTAGAGTCTCGGGACAGGGGGTCACCGGGGAGCTGTTTTTT.